Below are 30 T cell receptor beta chains sequenced from a single sample in a study of blood T cell repertoires in COVID-19. Profiling relied on immunoSEQ multiplex PCR, and the TCRdb table lists in-frame clones only, not all of them. Among around 58,000 clones listed, 91% were seen once. Sequences were obtained from peripheral blood. All receptors derive from a woman aged 55-70 years with active or convalescent COVID-19.

This chain uses TRBV5-1 with TRBJ1-2, with a possible D match to TRBD1 (5 bases). Looked up from germline, CDR1 is SGHRS and CDR2 is YFSETQ. The CDR3 consists of 15 residues. V was trimmed by 4 bases and J by 7 bases, leaving 20 bases between them. The CDR3 here is CASSESTAQTFGYTF. The CDR3 nucleotides read TGCGCCAGCAGCGAATCGACAGCCCAGACCTTTGGCTACACCTTC.

J is TRBJ2-7 and V is TRBV28, with 11 nucleotides matching TRBD2. Looked up from germline, CDR1 is MDHEN and CDR2 is SYDVKM. The trim removed 1 base at V and 1 base at J, leaving 9 bases unmatched. CDR3 length: 18 amino acids. This CDR3 is CASSLSGTSGGSSYEQYF. In nucleotides, the CDR3 is TGTGCCAGCAGTTTATCGGGGACTAGCGGCGGATCTTCCTACGAGCAGTACTTC.

The chain joins TRBV12-2 to TRBJ1-1; the D segment call TRBD1 is taken from the table without a DNA check. TRBV12-2 is an annotated pseudogene. The CDR3 sequence is 14 residues long. The DNA for the CDR3 is TGTGCAAGTCGCTCGGACAGGGGTGGGACTGAAGCTTTCTTT. Amino acids: CASRSDRGGTEAFF.

This chain joins TRBV6-6 and TRBJ2-5; TRBD1 aligns across 10 bases. Germline V gene data show CDR1 as MNHNY and CDR2 as SVGAGI (reference sequence). After removal of 6 bases from V and 1 base from J, the junction contained 5 bases not matched to a gene. This CDR3 region has 15 residues. The DNA for the CDR3 is TGTGCCAGCAGCCGCGGGACAGGGGTCCAAGAGACCCAGTACTTC. Its translation: CASSRGTGVQETQYF.

The chain is built from TRBV9 and TRBJ2-2; D not resolved. The CDR3 has 16 residues. The ends were cut back, 0 bases at V and 0 bases at J, with 9 bases in the middle. Germline CDR1 and CDR2: SGDLS and YYNGEE. In DNA, the CDR3 is TGTGCCAGCAGCGTAGGTGGGCTGACGAACACCGGGGAGCTGTTTTTT. It is translated as CASSVGGLTNTGELFF. Full variable domain (rest looked up from reference TRBV9 and TRBJ2-2): DSGVTQTPKHLITATGQRVTLRCSPRSGDLSVYWYQQSLDQGLQFLIQYYNGEERAKGNILERFSAQQFPDLHSELNLSSLELGDSALYFCASSVGGLTNTGELFFGEGSRLTVL.

CDR3 protein: CAWALGTGINQPQHF. CDR3 DNA: TGTGCCTGGGCCCTCGGGACAGGGATTAATCAGCCCCAGCATTTT. This chain links TRBV30 with TRBJ1-5; 9 nucleotides match TRBD1. Germline CDR1 is GTSNPN and CDR2 is SVGIG (reference sequence). CDR3 length equals 15 residues. Trimming at V came to 5 bases and at J to 4 bases, leaving 9 bases not matched to a gene.

This chain joins TRBV6-5 and TRBJ1-1, with D possibly being TRBD1 (6 bases). This CDR3 spans 11 amino acids. CDR1 MNHEY and CDR2 SVGAGI come from the germline V gene. V was cut by 10 bases and J by 7 bases, with 13 bases left in between. The CDR3 protein is CATKGGSEAFF. In DNA form, the CDR3 reads TGTGCCACCAAAGGGGGAAGTGAAGCTTTCTTT.

The V gene is TRBV20-1, the J gene TRBJ2-1; D remains unclear. Deletions cut 3 bases from V and 7 bases from J, with 7 bases between. From germline, CDR1 is DFQATT and CDR2 SNEGSKA (reference sequence). CDR3 length equals 11 residues. The CDR3 spells CSASVENEQFF. CDR3 nucleotide sequence: TGCAGTGCTAGCGTCGAGAATGAGCAGTTCTTC.

The V gene is TRBV6-1, the J gene TRBJ1-5; D not certain. Trimming shortened V by 1 base and J by 6 bases, and 7 bases separated the two germline ends. The CDR3 is 13 residues long. CDR1 is MNHNS and CDR2 is SASEGT in the germline V gene. For the CDR3, the DNA is TGTGCCAGCAGTGAAGAATCGTTTCAGCCCCAGCATTTT. Amino acids: CASSEESFQPQHF.

The gene calls are TRBV3-1 (or the pseudogene TRBV3-2) and TRBJ2-2; a weak D match, TRBD2 (6 bases). V was shortened by 0 bases and J by 4 bases, with 12 bases between the two germline ends. Germline V gives CDR1 LGHDT, CDR2 YNNKEL (reference sequence). The CDR3 has 16 residues. DNA for the CDR3: TGTGCCAGCAGCCAAGACGGCGGGGTCGTCACCGGGGAGCTGTTTTTT. It yields the protein CASSQDGGVVTGELFF.

The chain carries TRBV9 and TRBJ2-7; D may be TRBD1 (5 bases). CDR3 length: 15 residues. V was cut by 0 bases and J by 4 bases, with 14 bases left in between. Looked up from germline, CDR1 is SGDLS and CDR2 is YYNGEE. CDR3 sequence (DNA): TGTGCCAGCAGCGTAGCCCCGGACACCATTTACGAGCAGTACTTC. Encoded protein: CASSVAPDTIYEQYF.

This sequence joins TRBV5-4 and TRBJ2-3, with 16 bases matching TRBD2. This CDR3 contains 16 residues. Trimming cost V 4 bases and J 5 bases; bases outside gene matches: 4. Germline CDR1 SGHNT, CDR2 YYREEE (reference sequence). This chain's CDR3 is CASSSGTSGGGDTQYF. In DNA form, the CDR3 reads TGTGCCAGCAGCAGCGGGACTAGCGGGGGGGGAGATACGCAGTATTTT.

This chain uses TRBV10-3 with TRBJ1-4; TRBD1 matches at 9 bases. The germline V gene encodes CDR1 ENHRY and CDR2 SYGVKD. CDR3 length: 14 residues. The junction had 14 bases not matched to a gene; V was cut back by 11 bases and J by 10 bases. The CDR3 DNA sequence: TGTGCCTCGAGTTCCGGGACAGGGACAGGAAAACTGTTTTTT. This translates into CASSSGTGTGKLFF.

The chain links TRBV12-3 or TRBV12-4 to TRBJ2-1; 10 bases line up with TRBD2. J lost 8 bases, V lost 6 bases, and 4 bases had no gene match. This CDR3 region has 13 residues. The CDR3 DNA reads TGTGCCAGCAGAATAGCGGGGGGCTATGAGCAGTTCTTC. Protein sequence: CASRIAGGYEQFF.

This chain joins TRBV28 and TRBJ1-3; the D is unclear. This CDR3 has 15 residues. V was shortened by 4 bases and J by 0 bases, with 10 bases between the two germline ends. Germline CDR1 and CDR2: MDHEN and SYDVKM. Here the CDR3 DNA reads TGTGCCAGCAGTTCCGCCGAGGGCTCTGGAAACACCATATATTTT. This codes for CASSSAEGSGNTIYF.

V gene TRBV28 combines with J gene TRBJ2-1; 8 nucleotides agree with TRBD2. Germline V CDR1 and CDR2: MDHEN, SYDVKM. The CDR3 loop spans 15 amino acids. Trimming cost V 5 bases and J 0 bases; bases outside gene matches: 3. The CDR3, as DNA: TGTGCCAGCAGTGTAGCGGGGAGCTCCTACAATGAGCAGTTCTTC. Protein product: CASSVAGSSYNEQFF.

V is TRBV6-5 and J is TRBJ1-1; 7 positions agree with TRBD1. CDR3 length equals 14 residues. Germline lookup yields CDR1 MNHEY and CDR2 SVGAGI. V dropped 5 bases and J dropped 0; count of bases not matched to a gene: 3. CDR3 nucleotides: TGTGCCAGCAGTCGACAGGGAATGAACACTGAAGCTTTCTTT. This codes for CASSRQGMNTEAFF.

The chain joins TRBV29-1 to TRBJ2-1; 8 nucleotides match TRBD2. This CDR3 has 14 amino acids. V dropped 1 base and J dropped 6; count of bases not matched to a gene: 5. The germline CDR1 and CDR2 sequences are SQVTM and ANQGSEA. This CDR3 is CSVEGLAGGNEQFF. The CDR3 DNA reads TGCAGCGTTGAAGGCCTAGCGGGTGGCAATGAGCAGTTCTTC.

The genes are TRBV10-1 and TRBJ2-5; 11 nucleotides agree with TRBD2. V lost 3 bases and J lost 5; bases outside the gene matches: 5. Germline loops: CDR1 WNHNN, CDR2 SYGVQD (reference sequence). The CDR3 is made up of 15 amino acids. CDR3 sequence: CASSERLAGMETQYF. The CDR3 region has the DNA TGCGCCAGCAGTGAACGACTAGCGGGGATGGAGACCCAGTACTTC.

The rearrangement uses TRBV28 and TRBJ1-3; TRBD1 matches at 7 bases. The ends lost 7 bases at V and 4 bases at J; junction bases unmatched: 13. In germline, CDR1 is MDHEN, CDR2 SYDVKM. The CDR3 contains 16 residues. CDR3 nucleotides: TGTGCCAGCATCGATGGGGGCGTAGGGGGCGGAAACACCATATATTTT. The encoded protein is CASIDGGVGGGNTIYF.

The chain employs TRBV30 and TRBJ2-5, with 8 positions matching TRBD1. V was pared by 1 base and J by 1 base, with 5 bases of the junction left unmatched. Per germline, CDR1 GTSNPN and CDR2 SVGIG (reference sequence). This CDR3 spans 15 amino acids. CDR3 sequence (DNA): TGTGCCTGGAGTGCCGGGACAGGCGTCCAAGAGACCCAGTACTTC. Its protein product is CAWSAGTGVQETQYF.

The chain uses TRBV18 and TRBJ2-5; D gene unclear. V dropped 6 bases and J dropped 1 base, with 9 bases sitting between them. The CDR3 is 13 residues long. Germline V gives CDR1 KGHSH, CDR2 LQKENI. The CDR3 DNA is TGTGCCAGCTCCCTTTTCAGCCAAGAGACCCAGTACTTC. This translates into CASSLFSQETQYF.

This rearrangement joins TRBV28 to TRBJ1-3, with 9 nucleotides matching TRBD1. The length of the CDR3 is 14 residues. The junction had 5 bases not matched to a gene; V was cut back by 6 bases and J by 5 bases. CDR1 is MDHEN and CDR2 is SYDVKM in the germline V gene. Here the CDR3 reads CASRITGGRNTIYF. The CDR3 coding sequence is TGTGCCAGCAGAATTACAGGGGGCCGAAACACCATATATTTT.

This chain links TRBV7-2 with TRBJ1-6; D not certain. The CDR3 consists of 14 residues. Trimming took 0 bases from V and 5 from J, leaving 5 bases between them. Germline V gives CDR1 SGHTA, CDR2 FQGNSA. The CDR3: CASSLAQDNSPLHF. The DNA of the CDR3 is TGTGCCAGCAGCTTAGCTCAGGATAATTCACCCCTCCACTTT.

The rearrangement links TRBV7-3 to TRBJ2-3; D gene uncertain. The length of the CDR3 is 13 residues. Deletions cut 4 bases from V and 7 bases from J, with 12 bases between. Germline CDR1 and CDR2: SGHTA and FQGTGA. CDR3 loop: CASSSQPRNTQYF. CDR3 nucleotides: TGTGCCAGCAGCTCCCAGCCTAGGAATACGCAGTATTTT.

The chain uses TRBV24-1 and TRBJ1-2; maybe TRBD1 (5 bases). The CDR3 runs 14 residues. V lost 1 base and J 5 bases, leaving 10 bases between the germline ends. CDR1 is KGHDR and CDR2 is SFDVKD in the germline V gene. This CDR3 reads CATSDLAGRYGYTF. DNA for the CDR3: TGTGCCACCAGTGATTTAGCAGGGCGGTATGGCTACACCTTC.

This sequence joins TRBV2 and TRBJ1-6; D is uncertain. The CDR3 extends over 15 amino acids. The V end was cut by 8 bases, the J end by 7 bases, with 18 bases between. CDR1 SNHLY and CDR2 FYNNEI come from the germline V gene. CDR3 region: CASGSGTPGNSPLHF. CDR3 in DNA: TGTGCCAGCGGATCAGGAACCCCAGGAAATTCACCCCTCCACTTT.

The chain joins TRBV7-3 to TRBJ2-1; 7 bases fit TRBD2. V lost 2 bases and J lost 9; bases outside the gene matches: 4. Germline V gene sequence: CDR1 SGHTA, CDR2 FQGTGA. The CDR3 sequence is 13 residues long. CDR3 protein: CASSLGQRGEQFF. The CDR3 DNA is TGTGCCAGCAGCTTAGGCCAGCGGGGTGAGCAGTTCTTC.

The gene calls are TRBV19 and TRBJ1-3, with D possibly TRBD1 on 6 matching bases. CDR1 and CDR2 (germline): LNHDA, SQIVND (reference sequence). The CDR3 loop spans 14 amino acids. V was pared by 5 bases and J by 8 bases, with 16 bases between. The CDR3 nucleotides are TGTGCCAGTAGTTTCCTGGGGGCAACGGACACCATATATTTT. Amino acids: CASSFLGATDTIYF.

This chain links TRBV28 with TRBJ1-3, with a weak D call TRBD1 (5 bases). Trimming took 6 bases from V and 4 from J, leaving 10 bases between them. The CDR3 contains 13 residues. From germline, CDR1 is MDHEN and CDR2 SYDVKM. CDR3 bases: TGTGCCAGCAGCTTCAGGGAAGGAAACACCATATATTTT. This translates into CASSFREGNTIYF.